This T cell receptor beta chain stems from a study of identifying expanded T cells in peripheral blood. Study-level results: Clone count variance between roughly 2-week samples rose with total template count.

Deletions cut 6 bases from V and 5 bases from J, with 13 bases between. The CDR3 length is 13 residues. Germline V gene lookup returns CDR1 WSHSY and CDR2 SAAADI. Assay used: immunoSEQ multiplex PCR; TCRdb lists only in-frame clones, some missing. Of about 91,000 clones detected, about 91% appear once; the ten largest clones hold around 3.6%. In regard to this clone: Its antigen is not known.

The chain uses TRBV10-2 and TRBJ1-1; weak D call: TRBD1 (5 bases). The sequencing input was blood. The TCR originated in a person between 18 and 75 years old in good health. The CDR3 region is CASRRTEGTEAFF. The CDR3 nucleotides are TGCGCCAGCAGACGGACCGAGGGGACTGAAGCTTTCTTT.